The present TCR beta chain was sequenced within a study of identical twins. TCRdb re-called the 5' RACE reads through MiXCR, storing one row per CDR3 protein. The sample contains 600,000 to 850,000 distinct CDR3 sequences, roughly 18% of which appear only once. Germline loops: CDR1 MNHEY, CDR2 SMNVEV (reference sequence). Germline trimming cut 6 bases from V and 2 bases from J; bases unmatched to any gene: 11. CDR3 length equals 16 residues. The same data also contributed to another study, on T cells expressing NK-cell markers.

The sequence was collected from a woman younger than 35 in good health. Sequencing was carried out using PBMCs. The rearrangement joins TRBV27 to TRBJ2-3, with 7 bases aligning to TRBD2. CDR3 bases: TGTGCCAGCAGCCTGGAGAGCGGGATTCCCACAGATACGCAGTATTTT. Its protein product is CASSLESGIPTDTQYF.